This is a list of T cell receptor beta chains from one sample in a study of human T cells and chemical hapten exposure. TCRdb re-derived calls from the RACE reads in MiXCR, one entry per CDR3 protein. The table shows around 300,000 distinct CDR3 sequences, with roughly 6% occurring only once. The source was whole blood, collected in connection with sensitization to the hapten diphenylcyclopropenone (DPC). The receptors were gathered from a woman under 30 with alopecia areata. Some clones in this sample may be carry-over from other donors' samples. Both conserved end residues are part of each CDR3. D genes are given only for firm matches. The size entry is marked missing in some rows and otherwise reads once, few, many or a size class.

CASSLDRDIGQPQHF | TGTGCCAGCAGCTTGGACAGGGACATAGGTCAGCCCCAGCATTTT | TRBV7-9 | TRBD1 | TRBJ1-5 | few
CASSHSRRGHTEAFF | TGTGCCAGCAGCCACTCGCGGAGGGGGCACACTGAAGCTTTCTTT | TRBV6-5 | TRBD1 | TRBJ1-1 | many
CAMASPQGSSDTQYF | TGTGCCATGGCCTCCCCGCAGGGCTCTTCAGATACGCAGTATTTT | TRBV10-3 | NA | TRBJ2-3 | NA
CASSLPGATYEQYF | TGTGCCAGCAGCTTGCCCGGGGCCACCTACGAGCAGTACTTC | TRBV5-5 | NA | TRBJ2-7 | many
CASSKVCRVNYGYTF | TGTGCCAGCAGCAAAGTCTGCCGGGTCAACTATGGCTACACCTTC | TRBV21-1 | NA | TRBJ1-2 | NA
CASSLVNGLSYEQYF | TGTGCCAGCAGCTTGGTTAACGGCCTCTCCTACGAGCAGTACTTC | TRBV5-4 | NA | TRBJ2-7 | many
CASSLAKGGGADTQYF | TGTGCCAGCAGTCTCGCGAAAGGAGGGGGCGCAGATACGCAGTATTTT | TRBV7-6 | NA | TRBJ2-3 | NA
CATSDPGTSGDNEQFF | TGTGCCACCAGTGATCCCGGGACTAGCGGGGACAATGAGCAGTTCTTC | TRBV24-1 | TRBD2 | TRBJ2-1 | many
CASSSQGAQDTQYF | TGTGCCAGCAGCTCTCAGGGGGCTCAAGATACGCAGTATTTT | TRBV7-2 | TRBD1 | TRBJ2-3 | many
CSARTDPRSSYNSPLHF | TGCAGTGCTAGGACAGATCCAAGGAGCTCCTATAATTCACCCCTCCACTTT | TRBV20-1 | NA | TRBJ1-6 | few
CASSSGLSEGQYF | TGTGCCAGCAGCTCGGGACTCTCGGAGGGGCAGTACTTC | TRBV12-3/TRBV12-4 | NA | TRBJ2-7 | NA
CAISETRTGGNEKLFF | TGTGCCATCAGTGAGACCCGGACAGGGGGTAATGAAAAACTGTTTTTT | TRBV10-3 | TRBD1 | TRBJ1-4 | many
CASSLDQRGEETQYF | TGTGCCAGCAGCTTAGACCAGCGGGGGGAAGAGACCCAGTACTTC | TRBV7-2 | TRBD2 | TRBJ2-5 | NA
CASRLGQGAFF | TGTGCCAGCAGGCTCGGACAGGGAGCTTTCTTT | TRBV6-2/TRBV6-3 | TRBD1 | TRBJ1-1 | many
CASGTSGDTDTQYF | TGCGCCAGCGGAACTAGCGGAGACACAGATACGCAGTATTTT | TRBV5-1 | TRBD2 | TRBJ2-3 | NA
CASSLKREKLFF | TGCGCCAGCAGCCTTAAGAGGGAAAAACTGTTTTTT | TRBV4-3 | NA | TRBJ1-4 | few
CASSFGDSQPQHF | TGTGCCAGCAGCTTCGGGGATAGTCAGCCCCAGCATTTT | TRBV7-9 | NA | TRBJ1-5 | few